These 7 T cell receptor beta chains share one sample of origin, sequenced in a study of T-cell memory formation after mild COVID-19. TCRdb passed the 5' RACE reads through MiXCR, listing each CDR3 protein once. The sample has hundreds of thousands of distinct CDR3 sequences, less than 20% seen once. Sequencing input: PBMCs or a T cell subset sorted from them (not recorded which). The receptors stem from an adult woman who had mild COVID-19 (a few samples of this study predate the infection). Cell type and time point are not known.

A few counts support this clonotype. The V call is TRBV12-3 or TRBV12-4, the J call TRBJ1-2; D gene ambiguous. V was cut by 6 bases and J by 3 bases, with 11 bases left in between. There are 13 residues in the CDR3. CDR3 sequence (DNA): TGTGCCAGCAGCTTTACAGTAGACTATGGCTACACCTTC. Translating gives CASSFTVDYGYTF.

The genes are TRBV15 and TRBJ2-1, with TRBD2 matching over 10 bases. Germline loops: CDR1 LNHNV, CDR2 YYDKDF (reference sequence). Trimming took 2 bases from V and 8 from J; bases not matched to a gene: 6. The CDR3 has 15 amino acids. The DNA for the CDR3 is TGTGCCACCAGCAGATCCGGACTAGCGGAAGATGAGCAGTTCTTC. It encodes CATSRSGLAEDEQFF.

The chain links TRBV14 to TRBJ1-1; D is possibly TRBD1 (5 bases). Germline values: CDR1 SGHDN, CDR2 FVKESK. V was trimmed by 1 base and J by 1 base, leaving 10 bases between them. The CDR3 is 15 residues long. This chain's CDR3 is CASSQVQGRNTEAFF. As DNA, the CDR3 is TGTGCCAGCAGCCAAGTTCAGGGTAGGAACACTGAAGCTTTCTTT.

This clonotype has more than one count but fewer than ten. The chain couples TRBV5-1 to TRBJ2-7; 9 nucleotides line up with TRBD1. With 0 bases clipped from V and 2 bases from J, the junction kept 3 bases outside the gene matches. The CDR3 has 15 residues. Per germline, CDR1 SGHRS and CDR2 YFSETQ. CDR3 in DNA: TGCGCCAGCAGCTTGGAACAGGGGGCCCCCTACGAGCAGTACTTC. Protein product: CASSLEQGAPYEQYF.

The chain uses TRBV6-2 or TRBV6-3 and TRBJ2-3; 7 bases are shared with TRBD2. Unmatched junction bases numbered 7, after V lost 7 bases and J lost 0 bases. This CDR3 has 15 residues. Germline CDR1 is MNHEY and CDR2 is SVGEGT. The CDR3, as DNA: TGTGCCAGCATAAGCGGGGACCGTAGCACAGATACGCAGTATTTT. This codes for CASISGDRSTDTQYF.

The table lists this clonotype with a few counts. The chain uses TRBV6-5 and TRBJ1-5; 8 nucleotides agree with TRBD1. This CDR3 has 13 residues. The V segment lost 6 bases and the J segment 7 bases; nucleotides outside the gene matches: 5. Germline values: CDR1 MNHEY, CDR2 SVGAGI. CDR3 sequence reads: CASSRGQGQPQHF. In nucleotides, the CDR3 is TGTGCCAGCAGCCGCGGACAGGGACAGCCCCAGCATTTT.

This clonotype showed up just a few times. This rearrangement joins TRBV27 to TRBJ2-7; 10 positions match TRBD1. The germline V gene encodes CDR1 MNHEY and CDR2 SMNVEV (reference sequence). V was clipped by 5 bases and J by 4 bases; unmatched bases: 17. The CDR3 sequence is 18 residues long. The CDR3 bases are TGTGCCAGCAGTCCGGGACAGGGGCCCGACGGGAGCGGGTACGAGCAGTACTTC. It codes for CASSPGQGPDGSGYEQYF.